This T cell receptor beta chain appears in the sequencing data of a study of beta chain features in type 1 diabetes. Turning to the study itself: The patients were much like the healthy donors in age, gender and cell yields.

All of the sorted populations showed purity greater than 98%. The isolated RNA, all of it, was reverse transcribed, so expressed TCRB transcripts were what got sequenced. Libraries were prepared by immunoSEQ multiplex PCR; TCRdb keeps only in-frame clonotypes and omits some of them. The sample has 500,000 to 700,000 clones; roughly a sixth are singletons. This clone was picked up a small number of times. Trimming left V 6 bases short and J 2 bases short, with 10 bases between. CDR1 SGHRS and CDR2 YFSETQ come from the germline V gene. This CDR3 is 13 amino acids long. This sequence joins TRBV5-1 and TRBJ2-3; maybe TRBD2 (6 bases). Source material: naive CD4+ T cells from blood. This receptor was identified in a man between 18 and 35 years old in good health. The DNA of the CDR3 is TGCGCCAGCATTGGGGGGAACACAGATACGCAGTATTTT. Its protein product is CASIGGNTDTQYF.